A single T cell receptor beta chain is shown here with its context. Its recognized antigen is unknown. No qualities accompany the bases; no much larger clone lies one base away. The cohort consisted of 666 healthy bone marrow donors. At the time of sampling, every cohort member was nominally healthy, though immune exposures that went unrecorded were likely present. The donor tested CMV seronegative, placing the donor among the 350 or so seronegative members of the cohort. A peripheral blood sample was collected from each donor, and TCR beta sequencing was performed on peripheral blood mononuclear cells. The Qiagen DNeasy Blood Extraction Kit was used to extract genomic DNA from the blood cell samples. The receptor library was made with the immunoSEQ multiplex PCR assay. A mixture of 60 forward primers for TCR Vbeta segments and 13 reverse primers for TCR Jbeta segments was used in the multiplex PCR. A multiplex PCR assay on genomic DNA amplified the CDR3 region of rearranged TCR beta genes. The amplified TCR beta libraries were sequenced on the Illumina HiSeq System as 87-base-pair reads. The authors' analysis ran thus. In a later analysis, 70 million to 95 million unique TCR beta chains were counted across the 500 to 850 repertoires, and roughly 11 million of these chains were shared by at least two donors. A nearest-neighbor algorithm error-corrected the raw reads and collapsed the reads into unique sequences, merging closely related sequences to remove PCR and sequencing errors. To assign V, D and J gene segments, CDR3 sequences were aligned to IMGT reference sequences. For a sequence to be retained, a match of at least six nucleotides was required to both a V gene segment and a J gene segment. A rearrangement counted as productive if the CDR3 had no stop codons and remained in frame with V and J, and every other rearrangement counted as non-productive. Following IMGT convention, CDR3 was defined as the stretch from the second conserved V-encoded cysteine to the conserved J-encoded phenylalanine. Sequences without an unambiguous match to a single V gene segment were excluded from the earlier analysis of several hundred of the donors. An earlier analysis of 500 to 700 of the donors classified V segments as functional when productive rearrangements were above 56.7% and as segregating when the standard deviation between donors was above 5%. A statistical classification framework was developed to diagnose cytomegalovirus status using the catalog of TCR beta chain sequences. In a later analysis, V and J genes were assigned by comparing TCR nucleotide sequences against IMGT/GENE-DB human TR gene sequences. The TCRdist pipeline was used in a later analysis to assign CDR3 sequences and most-parsimonious VDJ recombination scenarios. In a later analysis, each TCR beta chain was defined by its CDR3 amino acid sequence together with its V-gene family, and reads without a unique V-gene family were excluded. A later analysis removed 600 or so highly shared, low-generation-probability nucleotide sequences to deal with suspected cross-contamination and a sequencing artifact. A later analysis calculated a clonal expansion index for each public chain from normalized within-repertoire ranks of inferred template counts. Generation probabilities in a later analysis came from a VDJ recombination model fitted to out-of-frame rearrangements, and those results were checked against IGoR. In a later analysis, TCR-TCR, TCR-HLA and TCR-CMV co-occurrence was scored with hypergeometric tests, and a repertoire-size bias correction was applied to TCR pairs. In a later analysis, false discovery rates were estimated by permuting HLA or CMV assignments 20 times. In a later analysis, co-occurring TCRs were grouped using DBSCAN, and TCRdist sequence similarity was added for clustering within HLA-allele-positive subsets. Co-occurrence clustering excluded repertoires with fewer than 30,000 or more than 120,000 public chains, plus five with anomalous nucleotide sharing. Imported from immuneACCESS, the table was reduced by TCRdb to in-frame sequences with V and J called. These copies leave out some clones; in studies compared against another copy, an unresolved V gene accounts for under half, and the cause of the remainder is not known. That table furnishes V, J and clone size, whereas the DNA furnished D and trimming. Counted in this sample were some 190,000 clones; 80% of them appeared once. The leading ten clones occupy approximately 2.1% of the sample.

Measured from the cysteine to the phenylalanine, the CDR3 is 14 residues long. Kept here is only the CDR3 DNA, which spans 42 bases and is read in frame from base 1. The germline V gene sets CDR1 to MGHDK and CDR2 to SYGVNS. The junction shows trimming of 6 bases on V and 6 bases on J, and the gene matches do not reach 8 bases of it. The sample originates from a study of cytomegalovirus exposure and HLA in healthy donors (dated by TCRdb to the late 2010s). In the study overall: According to an earlier analysis of around 600 of the donors, some 180 million T cells yielded some 110 million unique TCR beta sequences and about 300 Gb of sequence data. About 300 gigabases of sequencing data and 70 million to 85 million unique TCR sequences were included in an early release covering over 600 HLA-typed donors. Of the roughly 400 genotyped donors, 80% to 90% were placed in the genetic ancestry cluster associated with self-reported Caucasian donors. The study was designed to test whether signatures of past pathogen exposure could be identified by cataloging public T cell receptors. The T cell repertoires of several hundred subjects were profiled by immunosequencing and related to cytomegalovirus serostatus. In addition to the first cohort of several hundred subjects, a separate validation cohort of under 150 different subjects was used. The study combined high-throughput TCR immunosequencing, statistical association of individual TCRs with disease status, and machine learning to predict cytomegalovirus infection status. In a later analysis, previously published TCR beta repertoires from 550 to 700 donors were re-analyzed and high-resolution HLA genotyping was added so that TCR occurrence patterns could be studied. Rather than drawing on any new phenotypic data, the later analysis identified candidate immune exposures from TCR beta sequences and the way those sequences occurred across donors. In an earlier analysis of over 550 of the donors, high-throughput TCR beta sequencing was used to judge whether each TCR beta V gene segment behaved as functional or pseudogenic. Donor age, sex, ethnicity and CMV serostatus were compiled together with the repertoire data. Genome-wide SNP genotypes for about 55% of the 666 donors were used in a later genetic analysis, which treated that subset as a discovery cohort. Every repertoire in the discovery cohort had been generated on one and the same sequencing platform. HLA typing included class I and class II loci at four-digit resolution. The number of donors typed differed by locus, with roughly 629-640 for A, B, C, DRB1 and DQB1, 522 for DQA1, 600 to 610 for DPA1, and under 490 for DPB1. A handful of DR-DQ haplotypes were treated as single units for association and clustering because of strong linkage in the cohort. Across about 370 genotyped donors of the cohort, an average of approximately 220,000 unique TCR beta nucleotide sequences per donor were sequenced, and roughly 20% of those sequences were non-productive.

General study outcomes and caveats: Because some donors lacked HLA typing at each locus, the association tests relied only on the typed subset. According to a later analysis, TCR association rates differed among HLA loci, with DRB1 alleles showing the most associated TCRs and HLA-C alleles showing the fewest. The presence/absence analyses assumed that sequencing depth was roughly uniform across donors, and that assumption may not be true. Linkage disequilibrium might explain the correlated functional status among segregating V segments, but an unknown experimental factor could not be ruled out. A later analysis reported that several top co-occurrence clusters appeared linked to parvovirus B19, influenza, CMV and Epstein-Barr virus. A later analysis associated 16,951 TCR beta sequences with specific HLA alleles at a false discovery rate of 0.05. Some IMGT-functional V segments, including TRBV6-2 and TRBV6-3, could not be told apart with the 87-base-pair reads, so those segments were excluded. When HLA alleles, especially DR and DQ, strongly co-occurred, attributing TCR associations to individual alleles was difficult. In the study, roughly 160 TCR beta chains were listed as associated with cytomegalovirus. The authors suggested that the approach could potentially be generalized to other disease states and immunological phenotypes. Three of the identified cytomegalovirus-associated TCR beta chains were confirmed in vitro to be specific for cytomegalovirus antigens. According to a later analysis, most CMV-associated TCR beta chains appeared to be HLA-restricted, and the HLA associations seemed to be driven largely by CMV exposure. A further reported finding was that TCR beta sequences accurately predicted the HLA-A and HLA-B alleles for most subjects in the first cohort. The only immune exposure information available for the cohort was CMV serostatus. In a later genetic analysis, a missense DCLRE1C variant was associated with V-gene and J-gene trimming of TCR beta chains, and the association was replicated in an independent cohort. In an earlier analysis of around 500 of the donors, most TCR beta V segments appeared in productive rearrangements about 90% or about 30% of the time, broadly matching IMGT annotations. Across donors, most TCR sequences were observed very rarely, whereas some public TCRs were present in many individuals. A cluster of highly shared sequence variants was judged likely to represent a technical artifact of the sequencing pipeline. The earlier analysis of 587 of the donors excluded 15 to 20 rarely observed V segments, including chromosome 9 orphons, because counts were too low. Compared with equally common non-associated chains, HLA-associated TCR beta chains in a later analysis were more clonally expanded and had lower generation probabilities. In both the original and validation cohorts, the classifier was reported to diagnose cytomegalovirus status with high specificity and sensitivity. The cohort was sequenced for TCR beta chains only, and without alpha or paired-chain data the features that could be detected were limited. According to a later genetic analysis, donors in an Asian-associated ancestry cluster had fewer N-insertions in productive TCRs than the approximately 630-donor mean.

The sample comprised PBMCs. The chain links TRBV25-1 with TRBJ1-2; TRBD1 fits 9 bases in the junction. The receptor comes from a woman aged 30 to 39 in good health and CMV-seronegative. The CDR3 here reads CASSAGTGRNGYTF. The DNA is TGTGCCAGCAGCGCCGGGACAGGGAGAAATGGCTACACCTTC.